A single sample is the source of the 10 T cell receptor beta chains below, sequenced in a study of identical twins. TCRdb re-analysed the 5' RACE reads in MiXCR, keeping a single row per CDR3 protein. Among around 480,000 distinct CDR3 sequences listed, roughly an eighth were seen once. The same data also contributed to another study, on yellow fever vaccine responses in identical twins.

The sequenced material came from CD4+ T cells sorted from blood. These receptors were obtained from a woman between 18 and 29 years old in good health.

The chain recombines TRBV5-8 with TRBJ2-5, with 8 bases that match TRBD1. The CDR3 runs to 15 residues. In germline, CDR1 is SGHTS, CDR2 YDEGEE. V was clipped by 4 bases and J by 5 bases; unmatched bases: 10. Here the CDR3 reads CASSTGQGGGETQYF. Here the CDR3 DNA reads TGTGCCAGCAGCACAGGACAGGGAGGCGGGGAGACCCAGTACTTC.

The chain recombines TRBV21-1 with TRBJ2-5; TRBD2, the table's D call, was not compared with the DNA. TRBV21-1 represents a pseudogene. The CDR3 contains 13 residues. The CDR3 coding sequence is TGTGCCAGCAGCAAACGGGATGGAGAGACCCAGTACTTC. Residues: CASSKRDGETQYF.

The rearrangement joins TRBV9 to TRBJ1-1; D unclear. This CDR3 region has 15 residues. Germline V gives CDR1 SGDLS, CDR2 YYNGEE. Deletions cut 0 bases from V and 1 base from J, with 10 bases between. The CDR3 region has the DNA TGTGCCAGCAGCGTAGATGGCAGGTCGAACACTGAAGCTTTCTTT. It codes for CASSVDGRSNTEAFF. Complete variable domain (other parts from reference TRBV9 and TRBJ1-1): DSGVTQTPKHLITATGQRVTLRCSPRSGDLSVYWYQQSLDQGLQFLIQYYNGEERAKGNILERFSAQQFPDLHSELNLSSLELGDSALYFCASSVDGRSNTEAFFGQGTRLTVV.

This clonotype was observed a handful of times. This chain links TRBV5-1 with TRBJ2-2; D not certain. The germline CDR1 and CDR2 sequences are SGHRS and YFSETQ. V dropped 4 bases and J dropped 4 bases, with 14 bases sitting between them. The CDR3 is 15 residues long. CDR3 nucleotide sequence: TGCGCCAGCAGCCCCTACGGGCCGACCACCGGGGAGCTGTTTTTT. Protein sequence: CASSPYGPTTGELFF.

This clonotype was seen only a few times. The chain is built from TRBV9 and TRBJ2-3; D is uncertain. There are 15 residues in the CDR3. Germline V lookup: CDR1 SGDLS, CDR2 YYNGEE. V was trimmed by 4 bases and J by 4 bases, leaving 16 bases between them. In DNA, the CDR3 is TGTGCCAGCAGCTTAGGCCATCAGGTGGCAGATACGCAGTATTTT. Its translation: CASSLGHQVADTQYF.

Only a few counts were recorded for this clonotype. This chain connects TRBV5-6 to TRBJ2-2; no clear D. Germline V gives CDR1 SGHDT, CDR2 YYEEEE. V lost 0 bases, J lost 4 bases, and 13 bases lay in between. This CDR3 is built from 16 residues. The CDR3 here is CASSLGENTLTGELFF. CDR3 nucleotide sequence: TGTGCCAGCAGCTTGGGAGAGAATACTCTCACCGGGGAGCTGTTTTTT.

In its sample, this clonotype was seen a few times. This rearrangement joins TRBV10-3 to TRBJ1-5, with 7 bases fitting TRBD1. This CDR3 contains 13 residues. V was clipped by 6 bases and J by 3 bases; unmatched bases: 2. Germline loops: CDR1 ENHRY, CDR2 SYGVKD. The CDR3 reads CAISGTDNQPQHF. The CDR3 DNA reads as TGTGCCATCAGCGGGACAGACAATCAGCCCCAGCATTTT.

The gene calls are TRBV7-2 and TRBJ2-2; D not certain. The CDR3 contains 15 residues. In germline, CDR1 is SGHTA, CDR2 FQGNSA. Deletions cut 3 bases from V and 1 base from J, with 9 bases between. CDR3 in DNA: TGTGCCAGCAGCTTCTTAAGGTTGAACACCGGGGAGCTGTTTTTT. Encoded protein: CASSFLRLNTGELFF. Looking up the rest from reference TRBV7-2 and TRBJ2-2 gives the full variable domain: GAGVSQSPSNKVTEKGKDVELRCDPISGHTALYWYRQSLGQGLEFLIYFQGNSAPDKSGLPSDRFSAERTGGSVSTLTIQRTQQEDSAVYLCASSFLRLNTGELFFGEGSRLTVL.

There are many counts of this clonotype. The J gene is TRBJ2-1, the V gene TRBV7-2; D may correspond to TRBD1 or TRBD2 (5 bases each). Trimming left V 5 bases short and J 9 bases short, with 11 bases between. The CDR3 is 12 amino acids. Germline V gives CDR1 SGHTA, CDR2 FQGNSA. The CDR3 DNA reads TGTGCCAGCAGCCGGGACCAGTCTGAGCAGTTCTTC. Its protein is CASSRDQSEQFF.

This clonotype was observed a few times. J is TRBJ2-1 and V is TRBV29-1; D is unclear. The CDR3 is 11 amino acids. CDR1 and CDR2 (germline): SQVTM, ANQGSEA. CDR3: CRAVSLYEQFF. CDR3 DNA: TGCAGGGCGGTGTCCTTGTATGAGCAGTTCTTC.